The 30 T cell receptor beta chains below all came from one sample that was sequenced in a study of blood T cell repertoires in COVID-19. Produced via immunoSEQ multiplex PCR; TCRdb's table is partial and in-frame only. Among some 130,000 clones listed, 70% to 90% were seen once. The source material was PBMCs or T cells enriched from blood (not recorded which). The receptors here all came from a man aged 45 to 65 who had recovered from COVID-19.

This chain links TRBV6-2 or TRBV6-3 with TRBJ2-5; possibly TRBD1 for D (6 bases). The CDR3 has 15 residues. Germline V gene lookup returns CDR1 MNHEY and CDR2 SVGEGT. Trimming removed 6 bases from V and 2 bases from J, with 16 bases in between. CDR3 amino acids: CASSSRGHAQETQYF. CDR3 DNA: TGTGCCAGCAGCTCCAGGGGACACGCACAAGAGACCCAGTACTTC.

The J gene is TRBJ1-3, the V gene TRBV4-2; TRBD1 matches 7 bases. The length of the CDR3 is 16 residues. V lost 3 bases, J lost 4 bases, and 9 bases stayed unmatched. CDR1 is LGHNA, CDR2 YNFKEQ, per germline. CDR3 loop: CASSHGTGDGGNTIYF. The CDR3 region has the DNA TGTGCCAGCAGCCACGGAACAGGGGATGGAGGAAACACCATATATTTT.

The chain recombines TRBV3-1 (or the pseudogene TRBV3-2) with TRBJ1-2; TRBD1 matches at 10 bases. The CDR3 spans 17 residues. CDR1 is LGHDT and CDR2 is YNNKEL in the germline V gene (reference sequence). The J segment lost 7 bases and the V segment lost 2 bases, leaving 13 bases of the junction unmatched. CDR3 loop: CASSQPPPDRGRGGYTF. DNA for the CDR3: TGTGCCAGCAGCCAACCTCCGCCCGACAGGGGGCGCGGTGGCTACACCTTC.

V and J are TRBV28 and TRBJ1-2; D possibly corresponds to TRBD1 (6 bases). The CDR3 is 12 amino acids. Germline V gene data show CDR1 as MDHEN and CDR2 as SYDVKM. The V end lost 7 bases, the J end lost 4 bases, and 10 bases lay between the germline ends. CDR3 residues: CASTRTVYGYTF. CDR3 sequence (DNA): TGTGCCAGCACCCGGACAGTCTATGGCTACACCTTC.

This rearrangement joins TRBV7-2 to TRBJ1-1, with TRBD1 matching 7 bases. Germline values: CDR1 SGHTA, CDR2 FQGNSA. V shed 5 bases, J shed 10 bases, and the junction held 16 bases outside the gene matches. The CDR3 has 15 residues. The CDR3 DNA is TGTGCCAGCAGCCTCTCGGCGACAGGGTATTCTTCAGCTTTCTTT. This codes for CASSLSATGYSSAFF.

The chain couples TRBV24-1 to TRBJ2-1; 8 nucleotides agree with TRBD2. This CDR3 is 16 amino acids long. The V segment lost 2 bases and the J segment 5 bases; nucleotides outside the gene matches: 7. From germline, CDR1 is KGHDR and CDR2 SFDVKD. The CDR3 sequence is CATSDYPSGSNNEQFF. The CDR3 DNA reads as TGTGCCACCAGTGATTATCCTAGCGGGTCTAACAATGAGCAGTTCTTC.

V usage is TRBV11-2 and J usage is TRBJ2-1, with D hard to call. Germline-derived CDR1 and CDR2 are SGHAT and FQNNGV. The CDR3 totals 15 residues. Trimming took 1 base from V and 1 from J, leaving 8 bases between them. The CDR3 region has the DNA TGTGCCAGCAGCTTAGCCTCGGGTTCCTACAATGAGCAGTTCTTC. The encoded protein is CASSLASGSYNEQFF.

The chain carries TRBV2 and TRBJ2-1; no definite D call. This CDR3 spans 11 amino acids. Trimming took 6 bases from V and 7 from J, leaving 7 bases between them. Germline assignment: CDR1 SNHLY and CDR2 FYNNEI. The CDR3 DNA follows: TGTGCCAGCAGGGCCAGGAATGAGCAGTTCTTC. It translates to CASRARNEQFF.

The chain recombines TRBV12-3 or TRBV12-4 with TRBJ1-2; D unresolved. The CDR3 totals 13 residues. Trimming left V 1 base short and J 8 bases short, with 11 bases between. This CDR3 reads CASSLVQTGGYTF. The CDR3 DNA reads TGTGCCAGCAGTTTAGTCCAGACTGGGGGCTACACCTTC.

V and J are TRBV7-2 and TRBJ1-2, with 10 bases fitting TRBD1. Germline CDR1 SGHTA, CDR2 FQGNSA. V lost 5 bases to trimming and J lost 4 bases; unmatched junction nucleotides: 4. The CDR3 is made up of 14 amino acids. The CDR3 DNA reads TGTGCCAGCAGCCCCGGGACAGGGGCCTATGGCTACACCTTC. Protein sequence: CASSPGTGAYGYTF.

This chain links TRBV18 with TRBJ1-3; D perhaps matches TRBD1 (5 bases). The CDR3 is made up of 15 amino acids. Germline CDR1 and CDR2: KGHSH and LQKENI. The germline V and J ends were trimmed by 5 bases and 8 bases, with 19 bases remaining between them. As DNA, the CDR3 is TGTGCCAGCTCAAGTCAGACAGCCGATTGGGACACCATATATTTT. Translation: CASSSQTADWDTIYF.

The chain joins TRBV18 to TRBJ2-4; 7 positions agree with TRBD1. From germline, CDR1 is KGHSH and CDR2 LQKENI. There are 14 residues in the CDR3. The V and J ends lost 3 bases and 7 bases, in that order; junction bases with no gene match: 6. DNA for the CDR3: TGTGCCAGCTCACCGAGTACAGGGGTCAACATTCAGTACTTC. It translates to CASSPSTGVNIQYF.

The chain joins TRBV10-3 to TRBJ1-6; D is unclear. Trimming took off 6 bases at V and 5 bases at J, with 8 bases between the two ends. This CDR3 is 13 amino acids long. CDR1 and CDR2 (germline): ENHRY, SYGVKD. CDR3 sequence (DNA): TGTGCCATCAGCAAGGAGGATAATTCACCCCTCCACTTT. Translated: CAISKEDNSPLHF.

In nucleotides, the CDR3 is TGTGCCACCGCAAAGGGGGTGGGGACTGAAGCTTTCTTT. Its protein product is CATAKGVGTEAFF. The V and J genes are TRBV27 and TRBJ1-1, with D perhaps matching TRBD1 (6 bases). The germline gives CDR1 MNHEY, CDR2 SMNVEV (reference sequence). V lost 10 bases to trimming and J lost 5 bases, with 17 bases between them. The CDR3 contains 13 residues.

V and J are TRBV2 and TRBJ1-2; TRBD1 matches 9 bases. CDR1 is SNHLY and CDR2 is FYNNEI in the germline V gene. V lost 8 bases and J lost 6; bases outside the gene matches: 1. There are 11 residues in the CDR3. The chain's CDR3 is CASGTGNGYTF. Written as DNA, the CDR3 is TGTGCCAGCGGGACAGGGAATGGCTACACCTTC.

This rearrangement joins TRBV14 to TRBJ1-2; TRBD1 agrees at 12 bases. The CDR3 consists of 15 residues. Trimming took 4 bases from V and 7 from J; bases not matched to a gene: 7. In germline, CDR1 is SGHDN, CDR2 FVKESK. CDR3 residues: CASSLPGQGALGYTF. The CDR3 region has the DNA TGTGCCAGCAGCCTCCCGGGACAGGGGGCGCTTGGCTACACCTTC.

The chain couples TRBV4-2 to TRBJ1-6; TRBD1 matches 7 bases. Germline V gene sequence: CDR1 LGHNA, CDR2 YNFKEQ. The CDR3 loop spans 17 amino acids. J lost 2 bases, V lost 0 bases, and 4 bases had no gene match. The CDR3 coding sequence is TGTGCCAGCAGCCAAGAGGGACAGCGAACCTATAATTCACCCCTCCACTTT. Encoded protein: CASSQEGQRTYNSPLHF.

The gene calls are TRBV5-1 and TRBJ2-3, with TRBD1 identical over 7 bases. The CDR3 has 12 amino acids. J was trimmed by 10 bases and V by 6 bases; bases with no gene match: 8. Germline V gene data show CDR1 as SGHRS and CDR2 as YFSETQ. The CDR3 DNA reads TGCGCCAGCAAGTCCGGACAGGAAGCGCAGTATTTT. The encoded protein is CASKSGQEAQYF.

This chain joins TRBV28 and TRBJ1-4, with 7 bases lining up with TRBD1. Trimming removed 4 bases from V and 4 bases from J; junction bases left unmatched: 6. Germline V gene data show CDR1 as MDHEN and CDR2 as SYDVKM. This CDR3 has 15 residues. CDR3 amino acids: CASSSRGAGNEKLFF. DNA for the CDR3: TGTGCCAGCAGTTCCAGGGGGGCCGGTAATGAAAAACTGTTTTTT.

The rearrangement links TRBV5-1 to TRBJ2-7; D may be TRBD2 (5 bases). Germline V gene data show CDR1 as SGHRS and CDR2 as YFSETQ. V was clipped by 3 bases and J by 6 bases, with 22 bases between them. This CDR3 region has 16 residues. Here the CDR3 reads CASSSGDGLRDPEQYF. CDR3 coding DNA: TGCGCCAGCAGCTCAGGTGATGGTCTGAGGGATCCCGAGCAGTACTTC.

This chain joins TRBV5-4 and TRBJ2-4, with TRBD1 matching over 10 bases. Per the germline V gene, CDR1 is SGHNT and CDR2 is YYREEE (reference sequence). The CDR3 sequence is 16 residues long. With 5 bases clipped from V and 3 bases from J, the junction kept 8 bases outside the gene matches. The CDR3 region is CASSNRQGAVKNIQYF. The CDR3 DNA reads as TGTGCCAGCAGTAACAGACAGGGGGCGGTCAAAAACATTCAGTACTTC. The whole variable domain, remainder taken from reference TRBV5-4 and TRBJ2-4, is ETGVTQSPTHLIKTRGQQVTLRCSSQSGHNTVSWYQQALGQGPQFIFQYYREEENGRGNFPPRFSGLQFPNYSSELNVNALELDDSALYLCASSNRQGAVKNIQYFGAGTRLSVL.

V usage is TRBV5-4 and J usage is TRBJ2-4; weak D call: TRBD2 (6 bases). V was clipped by 4 bases and J by 0 bases, with 17 bases between them. The CDR3 is 17 amino acids. Germline CDR1 SGHNT, CDR2 YYREEE (reference sequence). The CDR3 coding sequence is TGTGCCAGCAGCCCCAGCGGAGGGCGGGTAGCCAAAAACATTCAGTACTTC. This gives the protein CASSPSGGRVAKNIQYF.

This sequence joins TRBV28 and TRBJ2-3; D unresolved. The CDR3 is made up of 11 amino acids. V was pared by 5 bases and J by 8 bases, with 8 bases between. Germline V gives CDR1 MDHEN, CDR2 SYDVKM. The CDR3 protein is CASSQIITQYF. In nucleotides, the CDR3 is TGTGCCAGCAGTCAGATAATTACGCAGTATTTT.

The V and J genes are TRBV28 and TRBJ2-7; 9 bases are a match to TRBD1. This CDR3 is built from 16 residues. The junction had 14 bases not matched to a gene; V was cut back by 5 bases and J by 6 bases. CDR1 and CDR2 from the germline V gene are MDHEN and SYDVKM. In nucleotides, the CDR3 is TGTGCCAGCAGTACCCCCGGGACAGGGAAATCGAGCGAGCAGTACGTC. Its translation is CASSTPGTGKSSEQYV.

The gene calls are TRBV30 and TRBJ2-7; D is unresolved. Germline V CDR1 and CDR2: GTSNPN, SVGIG (reference sequence). The V end lost 5 bases, the J end lost 4 bases, and 12 bases lay between the germline ends. The CDR3 totals 12 residues. CDR3 loop: CAWGPSGYEQYF. CDR3 nucleotides: TGTGCCTGGGGGCCCTCCGGGTACGAGCAGTACTTC.

This chain links TRBV6-5 with TRBJ2-4; D uncertain. This CDR3 region has 13 residues. V dropped 7 bases and J dropped 6 bases, with 13 bases sitting between them. Germline CDR1 is MNHEY and CDR2 is SVGAGI. The CDR3 loop reads CASNPSRLNIQYF. For the CDR3, the DNA is TGTGCCAGCAACCCATCTAGACTAAACATTCAGTACTTC.

The rearrangement uses TRBV5-1 and TRBJ2-2, with TRBD1 matching 7 bases. The CDR3 sequence is 14 residues long. Germline lookup yields CDR1 SGHRS and CDR2 YFSETQ. V shed 4 bases and J 5 bases; nucleotides not matched to a gene: 5. CDR3 amino acids: CASSPTGSTGELFF. CDR3 sequence (DNA): TGCGCCAGCAGCCCGACAGGGTCTACCGGGGAGCTGTTTTTT.

Only a few counts were recorded for this clone. This chain uses TRBV24-1 with TRBJ2-5; D remains unclear. Trimming took off 5 bases at V and 2 bases at J, with 8 bases between the two ends. The germline gives CDR1 KGHDR, CDR2 SFDVKD. The CDR3 loop spans 13 amino acids. As DNA, the CDR3 is TGTGCCACCAGTGGGGCAGCTCAAGAGACCCAGTACTTC. Protein product: CATSGAAQETQYF.

The chain carries TRBV3-1 (or the pseudogene TRBV3-2) and TRBJ1-2; D possibly corresponds to TRBD1 (6 bases). Trimming left V 4 bases short and J 4 bases short, with 16 bases between. The CDR3 extends over 15 amino acids. Germline-derived CDR1 and CDR2 are LGHDT and YNNKEL (reference sequence). The CDR3 DNA is TGTGCCAGCAGCCGGGGGCGAACAGGACCCTATGGCTACACCTTC. Translated: CASSRGRTGPYGYTF.

V usage is TRBV28 and J usage is TRBJ2-1, with D perhaps matching TRBD2 (6 bases). Per germline, CDR1 MDHEN and CDR2 SYDVKM. V lost 5 bases, J lost 7 bases, and 9 bases lay in between. There are 12 residues in the CDR3. DNA for the CDR3: TGTGCCAGCAGTCTAGGGAGGAATGAGCAGTTCTTC. Its translation is CASSLGRNEQFF.